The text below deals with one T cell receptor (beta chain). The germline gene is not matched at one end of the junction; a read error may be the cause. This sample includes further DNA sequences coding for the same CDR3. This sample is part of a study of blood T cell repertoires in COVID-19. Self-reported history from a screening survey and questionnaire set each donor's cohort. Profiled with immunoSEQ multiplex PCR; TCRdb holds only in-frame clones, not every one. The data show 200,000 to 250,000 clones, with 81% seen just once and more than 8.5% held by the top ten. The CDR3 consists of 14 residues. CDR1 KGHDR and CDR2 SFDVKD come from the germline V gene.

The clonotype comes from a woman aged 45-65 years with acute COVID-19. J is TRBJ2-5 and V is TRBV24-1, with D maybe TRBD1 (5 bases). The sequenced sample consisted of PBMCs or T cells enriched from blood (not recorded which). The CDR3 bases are TGTGCCACCAGTCCCAGTGACAGTCAAGAGACCCAATACTTC. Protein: CATSPSDSQETQYF.